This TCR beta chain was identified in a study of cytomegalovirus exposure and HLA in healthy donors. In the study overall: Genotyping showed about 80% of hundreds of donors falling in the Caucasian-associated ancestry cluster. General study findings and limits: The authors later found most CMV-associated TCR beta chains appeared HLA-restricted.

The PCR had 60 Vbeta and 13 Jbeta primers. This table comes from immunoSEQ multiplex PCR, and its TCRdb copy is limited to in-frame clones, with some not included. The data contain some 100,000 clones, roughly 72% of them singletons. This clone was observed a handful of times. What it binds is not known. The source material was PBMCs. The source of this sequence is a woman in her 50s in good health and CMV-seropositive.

Written as DNA, the CDR3 is TGCGCCAGCAGCCCCAACCCGGGTAATAGTGGGTACGAGCAGTACTTC. Encoded protein: CASSPNPGNSGYEQYF. This chain uses TRBV5-1 with TRBJ2-7; no clear D. There are 16 residues in the CDR3. The germline V and J ends were trimmed by 4 bases and 4 bases, with 21 bases remaining between them. In germline, CDR1 is SGHRS, CDR2 YFSETQ.